This TCR beta chain comes out of a study of T cells in Graves' hyperthyroidism and ophthalmopathy. From RNA transcripts, TCR beta CDR3 regions were amplified. The study used the HTBI primer set for a first-round RT-PCR of the TCR CDR3. MiXCR was run by TCRdb on the multiplex PCR reads, yielding one entry per CDR3 protein. The table lists roughly 180,000 distinct CDR3 sequences, 15% to 20% of them singletons. CDR1 is MNHEY and CDR2 is SMNVEV in the germline V gene (reference sequence). V lost 6 bases and J lost 3, with 19 bases in between. The CDR3 sequence is 16 residues long. This clonotype has at least ten counts.

The V call is TRBV27, the J call TRBJ2-3; no clear D gene. Sequenced input: blood. This sequence was found in a woman in her forties or fifties with Graves' hyperthyroidism. CDR3 DNA: TGTGCCAGCAGCCCGACCTCCCGTGGTGGGACAGATACGCAGTATTTT. It codes for CASSPTSRGGTDTQYF.